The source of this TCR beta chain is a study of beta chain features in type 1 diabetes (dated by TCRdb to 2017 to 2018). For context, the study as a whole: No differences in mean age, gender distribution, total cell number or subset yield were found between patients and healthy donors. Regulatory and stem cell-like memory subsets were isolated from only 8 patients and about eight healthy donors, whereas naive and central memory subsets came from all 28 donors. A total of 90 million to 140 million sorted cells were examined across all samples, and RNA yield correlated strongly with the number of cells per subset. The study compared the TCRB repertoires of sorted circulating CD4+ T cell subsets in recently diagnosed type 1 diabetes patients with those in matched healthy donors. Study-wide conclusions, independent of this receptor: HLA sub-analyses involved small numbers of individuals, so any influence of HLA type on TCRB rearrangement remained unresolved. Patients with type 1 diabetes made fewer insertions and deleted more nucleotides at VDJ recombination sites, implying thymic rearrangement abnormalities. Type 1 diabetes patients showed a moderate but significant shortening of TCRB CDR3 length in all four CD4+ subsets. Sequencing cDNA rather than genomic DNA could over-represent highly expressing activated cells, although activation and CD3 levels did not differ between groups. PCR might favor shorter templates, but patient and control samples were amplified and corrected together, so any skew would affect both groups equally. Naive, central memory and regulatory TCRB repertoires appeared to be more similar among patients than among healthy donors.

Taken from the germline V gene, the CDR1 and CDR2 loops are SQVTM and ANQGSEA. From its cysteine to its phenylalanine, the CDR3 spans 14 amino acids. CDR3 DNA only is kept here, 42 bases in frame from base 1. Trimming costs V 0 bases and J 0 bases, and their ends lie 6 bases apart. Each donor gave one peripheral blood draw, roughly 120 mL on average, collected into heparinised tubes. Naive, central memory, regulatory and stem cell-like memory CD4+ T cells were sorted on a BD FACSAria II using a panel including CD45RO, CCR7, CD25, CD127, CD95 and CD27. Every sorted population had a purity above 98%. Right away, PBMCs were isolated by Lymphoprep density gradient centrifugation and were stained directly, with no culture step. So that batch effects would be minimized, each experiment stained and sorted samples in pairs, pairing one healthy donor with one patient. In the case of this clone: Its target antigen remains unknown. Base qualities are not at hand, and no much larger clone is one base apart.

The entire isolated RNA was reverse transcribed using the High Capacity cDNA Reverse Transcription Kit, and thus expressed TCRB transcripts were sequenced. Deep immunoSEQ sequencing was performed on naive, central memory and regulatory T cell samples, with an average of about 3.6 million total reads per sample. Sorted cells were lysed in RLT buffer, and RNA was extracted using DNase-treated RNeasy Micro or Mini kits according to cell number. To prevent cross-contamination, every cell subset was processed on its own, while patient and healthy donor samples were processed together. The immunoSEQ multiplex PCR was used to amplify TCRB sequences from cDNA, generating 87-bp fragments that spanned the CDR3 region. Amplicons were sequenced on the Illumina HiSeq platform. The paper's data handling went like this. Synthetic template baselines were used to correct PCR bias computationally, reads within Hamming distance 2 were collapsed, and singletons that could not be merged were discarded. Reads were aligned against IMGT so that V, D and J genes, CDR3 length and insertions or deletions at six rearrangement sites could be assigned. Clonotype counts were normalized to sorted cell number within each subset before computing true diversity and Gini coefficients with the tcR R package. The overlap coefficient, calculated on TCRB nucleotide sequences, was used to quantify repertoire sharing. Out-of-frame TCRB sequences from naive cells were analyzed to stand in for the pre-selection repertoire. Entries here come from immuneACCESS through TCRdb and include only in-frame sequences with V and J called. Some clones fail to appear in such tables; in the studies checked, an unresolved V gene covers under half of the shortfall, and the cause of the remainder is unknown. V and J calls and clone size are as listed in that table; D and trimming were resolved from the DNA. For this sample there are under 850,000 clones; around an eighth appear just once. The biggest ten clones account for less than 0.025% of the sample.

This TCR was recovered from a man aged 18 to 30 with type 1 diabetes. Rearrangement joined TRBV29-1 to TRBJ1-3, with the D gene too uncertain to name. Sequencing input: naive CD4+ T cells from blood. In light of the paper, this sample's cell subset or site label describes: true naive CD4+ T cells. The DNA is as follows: TGCAGCGTTGAAGACACGGGCTCTGGAAACACCATATATTTT. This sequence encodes CSVEDTGSGNTIYF.